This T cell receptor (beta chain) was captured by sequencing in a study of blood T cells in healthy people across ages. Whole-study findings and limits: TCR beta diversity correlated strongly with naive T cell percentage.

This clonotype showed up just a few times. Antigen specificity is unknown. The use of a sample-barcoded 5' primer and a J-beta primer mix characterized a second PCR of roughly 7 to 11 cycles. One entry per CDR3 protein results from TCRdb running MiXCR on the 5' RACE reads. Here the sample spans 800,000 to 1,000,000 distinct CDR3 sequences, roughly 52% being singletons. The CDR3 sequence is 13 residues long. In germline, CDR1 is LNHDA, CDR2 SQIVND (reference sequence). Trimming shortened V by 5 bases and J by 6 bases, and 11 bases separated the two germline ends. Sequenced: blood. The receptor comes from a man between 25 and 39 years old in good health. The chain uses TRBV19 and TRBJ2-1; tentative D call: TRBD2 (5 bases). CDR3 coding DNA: TGTGCCAGTAGTGGGCCTAGCCTCAATGAGCAGTTCTTC. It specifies CASSGPSLNEQFF.